This T cell receptor beta chain was sequenced during a study of blood T cell repertoires in COVID-19. Study at large: The cDNA or gDNA used as material had been derived from T cells, B-cell-depleted T cells, or PBMCs.

Germline V lookup: CDR1 MGHRA, CDR2 YSYEKL. The CDR3 consists of 15 residues. The V segment lost 4 bases and the J segment 4 bases; nucleotides outside the gene matches: 5. Sequencing used immunoSEQ multiplex PCR; TCRdb keeps in-frame clones, though not all of them. The sample lists hundreds of thousands of clones, 75% to 90% occurring once. This chain joins TRBV4-1 and TRBJ1-4, with TRBD1 matching 8 bases. This TCR was recovered from a man younger than 45 who had recovered from COVID-19. Sequenced sample: PBMCs or T cells enriched from blood (not recorded which). CDR3 sequence reads: CASSRGQAFNEKLFF. CDR3 DNA sequence: TGCGCCAGCAGCCGGGGACAGGCCTTTAATGAAAAACTGTTTTTT.